One sample yielded the 21 T cell receptor beta chains listed below, sequenced in a study of shared clonotypes between healthy human individuals (dated by TCRdb to 2020 to 2022). Library creation used the immunoSEQ multiplex PCR assay. This is the immuneACCESS table as TCRdb keeps it, with only in-frame sequences that have V and J called. A part of the clones is gone; compared with another copy, unresolved V genes explain less than half, and the rest is unexplained. This sample holds around 2.3 million clones; almost 96% were observed only once. The top ten constitute around 0.13% of the sample. The specimen sequenced was naive CD4+ T cells sorted from blood. Interpreted using the paper, the cell subset or site label stands for: CD45RA+ positively selected. These receptors were obtained from a man aged 18 to 30 in good health.

The gene calls are TRBV19 and TRBJ1-2; TRBD1 matches at 8 bases. Germline assignment: CDR1 LNHDA and CDR2 SQIVND (reference sequence). This CDR3 has 13 amino acids. J lost 6 bases, V lost 8 bases, and 8 bases had no gene match. The CDR3 region is CASGRQGNNGYTF. In nucleotides, the CDR3 is TGTGCCAGTGGACGACAGGGGAATAATGGCTACACCTTC. The whole variable domain, filled in from reference TRBV19 and TRBJ1-2, reads DGGITQSPKYLFRKEGQNVTLSCEQNLNHDAMYWYRQDPGQGLRLIYYSQIVNDFQKGDIAEGYSVSREKKESFPLTVTSAQKNPTAFYLCASGRQGNNGYTFGSGTRLTVV.

Only one count was recorded for this clone. The chain uses TRBV7-9 and TRBJ2-5, with 14 bases that match TRBD2. The germline gives CDR1 SEHNR, CDR2 FQNEAQ (reference sequence). The CDR3 has 17 residues. J was trimmed by 2 bases and V by 3 bases; bases with no gene match: 5. In DNA, the CDR3 is TGTGCCAGCAGCTTCCGGACTAGCGGGGGGAAACAAGAGACCCAGTACTTC. It translates to CASSFRTSGGKQETQYF.

The chain recombines TRBV6-5 with TRBJ2-7; D is perhaps TRBD1 (6 bases). This CDR3 is built from 14 residues. Per germline, CDR1 MNHEY and CDR2 SVGAGI. V gave up 5 bases and J gave up 1 base, with 12 bases separating them. The CDR3 DNA follows: TGTGCCAGCAGTACCCGGGACACTTCCTACGAGCAGTACTTC. Encoded protein: CASSTRDTSYEQYF.

The chain has TRBV5-1 and TRBJ2-7; TRBD2 is a possible D gene (6 bases). Trimming left V 3 bases short and J 0 bases short, with 10 bases between. The CDR3 is made up of 14 amino acids. Per germline, CDR1 SGHRS and CDR2 YFSETQ. The CDR3 DNA is TGCGCCAGCAGCTCGGAGGGACTCTCCTACGAGCAGTACTTC. It yields the protein CASSSEGLSYEQYF.

This chain uses TRBV2 with TRBJ2-7; 8 bases are a match to TRBD1. Looked up from germline, CDR1 is SNHLY and CDR2 is FYNNEI. This CDR3 contains 14 residues. The V gene end was trimmed by 7 bases and the J gene end by 4 bases; junction bases not matched to a gene: 9. The chain's CDR3 is CASNSGGQGYEQYF. The CDR3 coding sequence is TGTGCCAGCAATAGCGGCGGACAGGGTTACGAGCAGTACTTC.

This chain uses TRBV4-1 with TRBJ2-4; no definite D call. This CDR3 is 18 amino acids long. V lost 0 bases and J 0 bases, leaving 15 bases between the germline ends. CDR1 MGHRA and CDR2 YSYEKL come from the germline V gene. CDR3 nucleotide sequence: TGCGCCAGCAGCCAAGATAGAGGAGAGAGCCTAGCCAAAAACATTCAGTACTTC. It yields the protein CASSQDRGESLAKNIQYF.

The gene calls are TRBV6-6 and TRBJ1-5; 8 bases line up with TRBD1. With V trimmed by 5 bases and J by 6 bases, 12 bases remained unmatched. The CDR3 spans 16 residues. Germline-derived CDR1 and CDR2 are MNHNY and SVGAGI (reference sequence). The CDR3 loop is CASSVAGGNSGQPQHF. DNA of the CDR3: TGTGCCAGCAGTGTGGCAGGGGGCAATTCTGGTCAGCCCCAGCATTTT.

The chain has TRBV6-6 and TRBJ2-2; D gene unclear. V lost 2 bases, J lost 5 bases, and 6 bases lay in between. CDR1 is MNHNY and CDR2 is SVGAGI in the germline V gene (reference sequence). This CDR3 region has 13 residues. The CDR3 bases are TGTGCCAGCAGTTACGCGGCGACCGGGGAGCTGTTTTTT. Protein: CASSYAATGELFF.

With respect to this clone: The junction departs from germline at one end; a sequencing error may be responsible. The chain has TRBV4-1 and TRBJ1-5; D is ambiguous. CDR1 and CDR2 (germline): MGHRA, YSYEKL. The CDR3 has 16 residues. The DNA of the CDR3 is TGCGCCAGCACCCAAGGAACGGTCTTAAGCAATCAGCCCCAGCATTTT. Translated, it gives CASTQGTVLSNQPQHF.

In its sample, this clone was seen once. Other DNA sequences in this specimen translate into the identical CDR3. J is TRBJ1-5 and V is TRBV18, with 9 bases matching TRBD1. J was trimmed by 4 bases and V by 3 bases; bases with no gene match: 4. Germline assignment: CDR1 KGHSH and CDR2 LQKENI. The CDR3 has 15 residues. Here the CDR3 reads CASSPGTGLNQPQHF. CDR3 in DNA: TGTGCCAGCTCACCGGGGACAGGGTTAAATCAGCCCCAGCATTTT.

This chain uses TRBV4-1 with TRBJ2-7; 8 bases are a match to TRBD2. The CDR3 is 15 amino acids. The V and J ends lost 4 bases and 1 base, in that order; junction bases with no gene match: 6. The germline CDR1 and CDR2 sequences are MGHRA and YSYEKL. The CDR3 sequence: CASSPRGGRSYEQYF. Written as DNA, the CDR3 is TGCGCCAGCAGCCCCCGGGGGGGGCGATCCTACGAGCAGTACTTC.

This clone is a singleton in its sample. V gene TRBV6-1 combines with J gene TRBJ2-7, with TRBD2 identical over 9 bases. CDR1 is MNHNS and CDR2 is SASEGT in the germline V gene. Trimming removed 1 base from V and 7 bases from J; junction bases left unmatched: 8. This CDR3 region has 15 residues. CDR3 protein: CASSEVDSGSGEQYF. The CDR3 DNA reads as TGTGCCAGCAGTGAAGTAGATAGCGGGAGTGGTGAGCAGTACTTC.

The chain carries TRBV5-1 and TRBJ1-5, with D uncertain. V was cut by 0 bases and J by 6 bases, with 13 bases left in between. The CDR3 spans 15 residues. Germline V gives CDR1 SGHRS, CDR2 YFSETQ. CDR3 sequence (DNA): TGCGCCAGCAGCTTGGGGACGGCCGGGAGTCAGCCCCAGCATTTT. It translates to CASSLGTAGSQPQHF.

The gene calls are TRBV6-1 and TRBJ2-2; D not certain. Trimming pared 7 bases from V and 0 bases from J, leaving 9 bases between. Germline values: CDR1 MNHNS, CDR2 SASEGT. The CDR3 is 14 amino acids. CDR3 region: CASMFKTNTGELFF. In DNA, the CDR3 is TGTGCCAGCATGTTCAAGACGAACACCGGGGAGCTGTTTTTT.

The chain links TRBV5-1 to TRBJ2-3; TRBD1 matches 7 bases. The CDR3 runs to 16 residues. Germline V gene sequence: CDR1 SGHRS, CDR2 YFSETQ. V gave up 1 base and J gave up 3 bases; unmatched junction bases: 8. The CDR3 protein is CASSLNPTGSTDTQYF. CDR3 coding DNA: TGCGCCAGCAGCTTGAATCCGACAGGGAGTACAGATACGCAGTATTTT.

The chain is built from TRBV5-1 and TRBJ1-6; 7 bases agree with TRBD1. The V gene end was trimmed by 4 bases and the J gene end by 5 bases; junction bases not matched to a gene: 6. Germline loops: CDR1 SGHRS, CDR2 YFSETQ. This CDR3 has 15 amino acids. The CDR3 is CASSLTGQDNSPLHF. DNA of the CDR3: TGCGCCAGCAGCCTGACCGGACAGGATAATTCACCCCTCCACTTT.

The chain uses TRBV5-6 and TRBJ1-5; TRBD1 is a possible D gene (6 bases). Germline assignment: CDR1 SGHDT and CDR2 YYEEEE. The CDR3 length is 14 residues. The germline V and J ends were trimmed by 4 bases and 2 bases, with 10 bases remaining between them. The CDR3: CASSRRQGNQPQHF. The CDR3, as DNA: TGTGCCAGCAGCCGGCGACAGGGCAATCAGCCCCAGCATTTT.

Written as DNA, the CDR3 is TGTGCCAGCGGGGGCGTGTGGGAGCGGGAGACCCAGTACTTC. Its translation is CASGGVWERETQYF. The chain is built from TRBV2 and TRBJ2-5; D may be TRBD1 (6 bases). The CDR3 is 14 amino acids. Germline values: CDR1 SNHLY, CDR2 FYNNEI. V shed 8 bases and J shed 5 bases, with 18 bases lying between them.

The J gene is TRBJ1-4, the V gene TRBV6-1, with 7 bases fitting TRBD1. Germline CDR1 MNHNS, CDR2 SASEGT. Trimming took 4 bases from V and 4 from J; bases not matched to a gene: 6. The CDR3 has 15 amino acids. The CDR3 here is CASSARDSLNEKLFF. In DNA, the CDR3 is TGTGCCAGCAGTGCCCGGGACAGCCTTAATGAAAAACTGTTTTTT.

The rearrangement joins TRBV4-1 to TRBJ2-5; 7 nucleotides align to TRBD2. This CDR3 comprises 16 residues. Germline V CDR1 and CDR2: MGHRA, YSYEKL. V shed 4 bases, J shed 5 bases, and the junction held 13 bases outside the gene matches. CDR3 sequence: CASSLGAGERWETQYF. The CDR3 bases are TGCGCCAGCAGCCTCGGGGCGGGGGAGAGGTGGGAGACCCAGTACTTC.

The chain combines TRBV7-2 with TRBJ1-6; 9 bases fit TRBD1. With V trimmed by 3 bases and J by 9 bases, 6 bases remained unmatched. The CDR3 has 15 amino acids. CDR1 is SGHTA, CDR2 FQGNSA, per germline. This CDR3 reads CASSFRTGEASPLHF. The CDR3 DNA sequence: TGTGCCAGCAGCTTCAGGACAGGGGAGGCTTCACCCCTCCACTTT.